These 21 T cell receptor beta chains were sequenced from one sample in a study of T cell repertoires in cytomegalovirus infection. TCRdb ran MiXCR on the reads and lists one entry per CDR3 protein. The sample consists of approximately 1,000,000 distinct CDR3 sequences, roughly a third of them appearing once. The antigens for these receptors are not known. The sample in question was cultured CD8+ T cells from PBMCs, obtained from culture after CMV antigen stimulation. Receptors were obtained from a human donor in good health (CMV status not recorded). Some clones in this sample may be carry-over from other donors' samples.

The chain is built from TRBV6-5 and TRBJ2-5; either TRBD1 or TRBD2 may supply D (6 bases each). Germline CDR1 is MNHEY and CDR2 is SVGAGI. The CDR3 is 15 residues long. V lost 6 bases and J lost 0, with 14 bases in between. The CDR3 nucleotides are TGTGCCAGCAGCATCTCCGGGGGCCACCAAGAGACCCAGTACTTC. It encodes CASSISGGHQETQYF.

J is TRBJ1-6 and V is TRBV11-2; D gene ambiguous. Trimming removed 2 bases at V and 7 bases at J, with 18 bases between. This CDR3 is 17 amino acids long. The germline CDR1 and CDR2 sequences are SGHAT and FQNNGV. The CDR3 DNA is TGTGCCAGCAGCTTATGCCACCTATCCAAACCCAATTCACCCCTCCACTTT. Protein sequence: CASSLCHLSKPNSPLHF.

The chain couples TRBV27 to TRBJ1-6; D possibly corresponds to TRBD1 (5 bases). The CDR3 extends over 14 amino acids. From germline, CDR1 is MNHEY and CDR2 SMNVEV (reference sequence). V was clipped by 5 bases and J by 8 bases, with 13 bases between them. CDR3 nucleotides: TGTGCCAGCAGTCCGGGGGGGGAGTATTCACCCCTCCACTTT. Protein: CASSPGGEYSPLHF.

This clonotype was detected only a few times. The chain employs TRBV27 and TRBJ1-4; D possibly corresponds to TRBD1 (5 bases). Per the germline V gene, CDR1 is MNHEY and CDR2 is SMNVEV (reference sequence). The V end lost 4 bases, the J end lost 8 bases, and 14 bases lay between the germline ends. This CDR3 spans 14 amino acids. The CDR3 here is CASSYSDRGEKLFF. Written as DNA, the CDR3 is TGTGCCAGCAGTTACTCCGACAGAGGGGAAAAACTGTTTTTT.

This clonotype was picked up a small number of times. V gene TRBV3-1 combines with J gene TRBJ2-1, with 8 bases that match TRBD2. Germline CDR1 reads LGHDT; CDR2 reads YNNKEL (reference sequence). V lost 1 base to trimming and J lost 7 bases; unmatched junction nucleotides: 3. This CDR3 has 14 residues. The CDR3 DNA sequence: TGTGCCAGCAGCCAAGTTAGCGGGGCAAATGAGCAGTTCTTC. This gives the protein CASSQVSGANEQFF.

This clonotype was observed a few times. This chain links TRBV7-9 with TRBJ2-1; the D gene is possibly TRBD2 (5 bases). The CDR3 totals 14 residues. The V end was cut by 1 base, the J end by 6 bases, with 10 bases between. Per germline, CDR1 SEHNR and CDR2 FQNEAQ (reference sequence). CDR3 bases: TGTGCCAGCAGCTTAGTGGCTGGACTCAATGAGCAGTTCTTC. Protein sequence: CASSLVAGLNEQFF.

The rearrangement joins TRBV11-1 to TRBJ1-2, with D maybe TRBD1 (6 bases). V shed 5 bases and J shed 3 bases, with 16 bases lying between them. Germline CDR1 and CDR2: SGHAT and FQDESV (reference sequence). This CDR3 has 15 amino acids. The CDR3 reads CASSPEWDTYYGYTF. In nucleotides, the CDR3 is TGTGCCAGCAGCCCAGAGTGGGACACCTACTATGGCTACACCTTC.

This clonotype was seen at least ten times. V usage is TRBV11-3 and J usage is TRBJ2-1, with 8 bases fitting TRBD2. V gave up 4 bases and J gave up 6 bases; unmatched junction bases: 8. The CDR3 runs 15 residues. Looked up from germline, CDR1 is SGHNT and CDR2 is YENEEA. The CDR3 nucleotides are TGTGCCAGCAGCTCGTGGACTAGCAATGGCAATGAGCAGTTCTTC. It yields the protein CASSSWTSNGNEQFF.

Ten or more counts support this clonotype. CDR3 region: CAPGTPNPNTGELFF. For the CDR3, the DNA is TGTGCCCCCGGGACACCTAATCCGAACACCGGGGAGCTGTTTTTT. This chain links TRBV7-8 with TRBJ2-2; a weak D match, TRBD1 (6 bases). Germline CDR1 reads SGHVS; CDR2 reads FQNEAQ. V was pared by 11 bases and J by 0 bases, with 16 bases between. This CDR3 has 15 amino acids. Drawing the rest from reference TRBV7-8 and TRBJ2-2, the complete variable domain is GAGVSQSPRYKVAKRGQDVALRCDPISGHVSLFWYQQALGQGPEFLTYFQNEAQLDKSGLPSDRFFAERPEGSVSTLKIQRTQQEDSAVYLCAPGTPNPNTGELFFGEGSRLTVL.

The V and J genes are TRBV6-2 or TRBV6-3 and TRBJ2-7; D not certain. CDR3 length equals 13 residues. Germline assignment: CDR1 MNHEY and CDR2 SVGEGT. V lost 2 bases and J 2 bases, leaving 7 bases between the germline ends. The CDR3: CASSYAATYEQYV. CDR3 DNA: TGTGCCAGCAGTTACGCAGCAACCTACGAGCAGTACGTC.

The chain combines TRBV6-2 or TRBV6-3 with TRBJ1-6; 9 nucleotides align to TRBD1. Per germline, CDR1 MNHEY and CDR2 SVGEGT. The junction had 10 bases not matched to a gene; V was cut back by 0 bases and J by 10 bases. CDR3 length: 17 amino acids. The CDR3 sequence is CASSYSMGDRGESPLHF. The CDR3 coding sequence is TGTGCCAGCAGTTACTCGATGGGTGACAGGGGGGAATCACCCCTCCACTTT.

The chain carries TRBV7-9 and TRBJ2-7, with D possibly being TRBD2 (5 bases). Looked up from germline, CDR1 is SEHNR and CDR2 is FQNEAQ (reference sequence). The CDR3 spans 14 residues. The V end was cut by 5 bases, the J end by 0 bases, with 11 bases between. CDR3 protein: CASSRGGSSYEQYV. The CDR3 region has the DNA TGTGCCAGCAGCCGGGGTGGGAGCTCCTACGAGCAGTACGTC.

This clonotype has a handful of counts. The CDR3 reads CASSRGGAGTDTQYF. The CDR3 DNA sequence: TGTGCCAGCAGCCGAGGAGGGGCCGGCACAGATACGCAGTATTTT. The chain carries TRBV9 and TRBJ2-3; possibly TRBD2 for D (6 bases). This CDR3 comprises 15 residues. CDR1 is SGDLS and CDR2 is YYNGEE in the germline V gene. Deletions cut 4 bases from V and 1 base from J, with 13 bases between.

J is TRBJ2-2 and V is TRBV27; no clear D. V was cut by 6 bases and J by 6 bases, with 14 bases left in between. The CDR3 loop spans 14 amino acids. Germline V CDR1 and CDR2: MNHEY, SMNVEV (reference sequence). CDR3 protein: CASSSSRFPGELFF. CDR3 bases: TGTGCCAGCAGCTCCTCTCGGTTTCCCGGGGAGCTGTTTTTT.

This clonotype was detected a few times. The chain carries TRBV15 and TRBJ1-2; D uncertain. The CDR3 consists of 17 residues. V lost 3 bases, J lost 4 bases, and 21 bases lay in between. The germline CDR1 and CDR2 sequences are LNHNV and YYDKDF (reference sequence). The DNA for the CDR3 is TGTGCCACCAGCAGTTTATTCGGTCAAATGGATACCTATGGCTACACCTTC. It encodes CATSSLFGQMDTYGYTF.

In regard to this clonotype: A much larger clone differs from this one at a single base, so this may be a read error. Written as DNA, the CDR3 is TGTGCCAGCAGTTCCTGGGCGAACACTGAAGCTTTCTTT. Translated: CASSSWANTEAFF. This chain links TRBV27 with TRBJ1-1, with D unclear. Germline V CDR1 and CDR2: MNHEY, SMNVEV (reference sequence). V shed 4 bases and J shed 1 base, with 7 bases lying between them. The CDR3 has 13 residues.

This clonotype showed up just a few times. The gene calls are TRBV6-5 and TRBJ2-1; possibly TRBD1 for D (5 bases). Germline-derived CDR1 and CDR2 are MNHEY and SVGAGI. The CDR3 contains 16 residues. Trimming removed 0 bases from V and 7 bases from J, with 16 bases in between. In nucleotides, the CDR3 is TGTGCCAGCAGTTACTCGCAGGGCCAAATCGGAAATGAGCAGTTCTTC. It specifies CASSYSQGQIGNEQFF.

This clonotype appeared a few times. The rearrangement uses TRBV20-1 and TRBJ2-7, with D perhaps matching TRBD1 or TRBD2 (5 bases each). V was trimmed by 8 bases and J by 2 bases, leaving 13 bases between them. CDR3 length: 12 amino acids. In germline, CDR1 is DFQATT, CDR2 SNEGSKA (reference sequence). For the CDR3, the DNA is TGCAGTATTCCGGGACCAGCCTACGAGCAGTACTTC. It encodes CSIPGPAYEQYF.

This clonotype occurred many times. This chain connects TRBV20-1 to TRBJ2-7; maybe TRBD2 (6 bases). Trimming left V 1 base short and J 2 bases short, with 12 bases between. The CDR3 is 14 residues long. From germline, CDR1 is DFQATT and CDR2 SNEGSKA (reference sequence). The CDR3 DNA follows: TGCAGTGCTAGAGGAGCGGGCCTCCCCTACGAGCAGTACGTC. It codes for CSARGAGLPYEQYV.

The chain has TRBV6-1 and TRBJ2-1, with 7 bases identical to TRBD1. With 4 bases clipped from V and 2 bases from J, the junction kept 8 bases outside the gene matches. In germline, CDR1 is MNHNS, CDR2 SASEGT. The CDR3 is 16 amino acids. CDR3 in DNA: TGTGCCAGCAGTGGGTACAGGACAGGTGCCTACAATGAGCAGTTCTTC. Translation gives CASSGYRTGAYNEQFF.

In nucleotides, the CDR3 is TGTGCCAGCAGTGAAAGGGGGGGACTAGCGGGCACAGATACGCAGTATTTT. This gives the protein CASSERGGLAGTDTQYF. This chain links TRBV6-1 with TRBJ2-3; 11 nucleotides match TRBD2. This CDR3 has 17 residues. The V gene's germline CDR1 is MNHNS and CDR2 SASEGT. With V trimmed by 2 bases and J by 1 base, 5 bases remained unmatched.